These 18 T cell receptor beta chains originate from one sample sequenced in a study of shared clonotypes between healthy human individuals. Clones were read by immunoSEQ multiplex PCR, and TCRdb kept only the in-frame ones, dropping some. Of approximately 2.4 million clones listed, 95% were seen once; the top ten hold less than 0.15%. Material: naive CD4+ T cells sorted from blood. Subset denoted: CD45RA+ positively selected. These receptors were taken from a man younger than 35 in good health.

V is TRBV28 and J is TRBJ2-5; D gene uncertain. Trimming pared 1 base from V and 2 bases from J, leaving 8 bases between. The length of the CDR3 is 14 residues. From germline, CDR1 is MDHEN and CDR2 SYDVKM. The CDR3 reads CASSLSIGQETQYF. The CDR3 nucleotides are TGTGCCAGCAGTTTATCAATAGGGCAAGAGACCCAGTACTTC. Variable domain in full (rest from reference TRBV28 and TRBJ2-5): DVKVTQSSRYLVKRTGEKVFLECVQDMDHENMFWYRQDPGLGLRLIYFSYDVKMKEKGDIPEGYSVSREKKERFSLILESASTNQTSMYLCASSLSIGQETQYFGPGTRLLVL.

Of note for this clone: The same CDR3 arises from other DNA sequences in this sample as well. The chain joins TRBV5-1 to TRBJ1-1; possible D gene TRBD1, 5 bases. CDR1 is SGHRS, CDR2 YFSETQ, per germline. V was shortened by 0 bases and J by 2 bases, with 8 bases between the two germline ends. The CDR3 is 14 amino acids. CDR3 residues: CASSLAGGNTEAFF. The CDR3 nucleotides are TGCGCCAGCAGCTTGGCCGGGGGAAACACTGAAGCTTTCTTT.

The rearrangement links TRBV6-1 to TRBJ1-2; D may be TRBD1 (5 bases). V was cut by 0 bases and J by 2 bases, with 16 bases left in between. The length of the CDR3 is 17 residues. Germline CDR1 is MNHNS and CDR2 is SASEGT. The CDR3 DNA sequence: TGTGCCAGCAGTGAAGCGATCACGCAGTGGGGGAACTATGGCTACACCTTC. Amino acid sequence: CASSEAITQWGNYGYTF.

The chain is built from TRBV12-5 and TRBJ2-7; D gene ambiguous. CDR1 and CDR2 from the germline V gene are LGHNT and FRNRAP. The CDR3 totals 13 residues. V shed 7 bases and J shed 4 bases, with 14 bases lying between them. The CDR3 reads CASALGIGYEQYF. The DNA for the CDR3 is TGTGCTAGTGCCTTGGGGATCGGGTACGAGCAGTACTTC.

With respect to this clone: Sequence at one end of the junction differs from germline and may be a read error. This chain connects TRBV7-7 to TRBJ2-2; D may be TRBD1 (6 bases). From germline, CDR1 is SSHAT and CDR2 FNYEAQ (reference sequence). The CDR3 totals 13 residues. The CDR3 loop reads CASSPQGSGELFF. CDR3 DNA sequence: TGTGCTAGCAGCCCACAGGGAAGTGGGGAGCTGTTTTTT.

The chain links TRBV19 to TRBJ2-1, with D perhaps TRBD1 or TRBD2 (6 bases each). Trimming stripped 7 bases from V and 15 bases from J, with 16 bases between. The CDR3 spans 11 residues. Germline V gives CDR1 LNHDA, CDR2 SQIVND (reference sequence). Here the CDR3 reads CASTDGLQGFF. The DNA for the CDR3 is TGTGCCAGTACGGACGGACTACAGGGGTTCTTC.

The count of this clone is one. The genes are TRBV5-1 and TRBJ2-7; TRBD2 is a possible D gene (6 bases). Trimming pared 1 base from V and 5 bases from J, leaving 13 bases between. The CDR3 sequence is 14 residues long. The germline V gene encodes CDR1 SGHRS and CDR2 YFSETQ. The DNA of the CDR3 is TGCGCCAGCAGCTTGACCTACGGGAGTCACGAGCAGTACTTC. As protein: CASSLTYGSHEQYF.

This chain joins TRBV6-1 and TRBJ1-1; D is undetermined. Germline CDR1 is MNHNS and CDR2 is SASEGT. V lost 10 bases and J 3 bases, leaving 18 bases between the germline ends. This CDR3 has 14 amino acids. The CDR3 region has the DNA TGTGCCACCAGAGGACGAGCGGGCCACACTGAAGCTTTCTTT. As protein: CATRGRAGHTEAFF.

The chain couples TRBV5-1 to TRBJ1-1; no clear D. This CDR3 is built from 15 residues. Germline CDR1 is SGHRS and CDR2 is YFSETQ. V lost 0 bases, J lost 0 bases, and 9 bases lay in between. The CDR3, as DNA: TGCGCCAGCAGCTTGGCCACGGGTATGAACACTGAAGCTTTCTTT. This sequence encodes CASSLATGMNTEAFF.

This sequence joins TRBV4-3 and TRBJ2-1; 8 positions agree with TRBD1. The germline V gene has CDR1 LGHNA and CDR2 YSLEER. The CDR3 sequence is 16 residues long. With V trimmed by 4 bases and J by 6 bases, 11 bases remained unmatched. For the CDR3, the DNA is TGCGCCAGCAGCCCAGAAGCAGGACAGGGTGGCAATGAGCAGTTCTTC. Amino acid sequence: CASSPEAGQGGNEQFF.

The rearrangement uses TRBV5-6 and TRBJ2-2; D remains unclear. The CDR3 spans 15 residues. Trimming cost V 0 bases and J 1 base, with 7 bases left between them. Looked up from germline, CDR1 is SGHDT and CDR2 is YYEEEE. Here the CDR3 reads CASSLGHLNTGELFF. CDR3 DNA sequence: TGTGCCAGCAGCTTGGGTCACCTGAACACCGGGGAGCTGTTTTTT.

V is TRBV6-1 and J is TRBJ2-7; TRBD1 aligns across 8 bases. The ends lost 4 bases at V and 0 bases at J; junction bases unmatched: 5. This CDR3 has 15 residues. Germline V lookup: CDR1 MNHNS, CDR2 SASEGT. CDR3: CASSASGTGSYEQYF. The DNA for the CDR3 is TGTGCCAGCAGTGCTTCCGGGACAGGCTCCTACGAGCAGTACTTC.

This rearrangement joins TRBV10-3 to TRBJ2-3, with D unresolved. V was pared by 0 bases and J by 5 bases, with 9 bases between. The CDR3 has 14 residues. Germline CDR1 and CDR2: ENHRY and SYGVKD. CDR3 region: CAISESITIDTQYF. CDR3 bases: TGTGCCATCAGTGAGTCAATCACGATAGATACGCAGTATTTT.

The rearrangement links TRBV29-1 to TRBJ1-1; 12 bases map to TRBD1. V shed 5 bases and J 5 bases; nucleotides not matched to a gene: 9. The CDR3 has 15 residues. Germline V lookup: CDR1 SQVTM, CDR2 ANQGSEA. DNA for the CDR3: TGCAGCGTTACTACCGGGACAGGGGGCGTGACTGAAGCTTTCTTT. This codes for CSVTTGTGGVTEAFF.

The chain is built from TRBV10-3 and TRBJ2-1; TRBD2 aligns across 14 bases. The CDR3 covers 19 residues. V lost 6 bases, J lost 0 bases, and 10 bases stayed unmatched. From germline, CDR1 is ENHRY and CDR2 SYGVKD. CDR3 sequence (DNA): TGTGCCATCAGAACCGGGACTAGCGGGGGACCGAGCTCCTACAATGAGCAGTTCTTC. As protein: CAIRTGTSGGPSSYNEQFF.

The V gene is TRBV6-6, the J gene TRBJ2-2, with 8 bases fitting TRBD1. The CDR3 runs to 15 residues. Germline loops: CDR1 MNHNY, CDR2 SVGAGI (reference sequence). J gave up 4 bases and V 5 bases, and 6 bases lay outside the gene matches. As DNA, the CDR3 is TGTGCCAGCAGTCAGACAGGGGTTGGCACCGGGGAGCTGTTTTTT. This sequence encodes CASSQTGVGTGELFF.

The chain employs TRBV7-8 and TRBJ2-7; maybe TRBD2 (7 bases). V was shortened by 4 bases and J by 2 bases, with 15 bases between the two germline ends. Germline V gives CDR1 SGHVS, CDR2 FQNEAQ. This CDR3 spans 15 amino acids. The CDR3 loop is CASSWEAGGPYEQYF. CDR3 DNA sequence: TGTGCCAGCAGCTGGGAGGCCGGGGGGCCCTACGAGCAGTACTTC.

CDR3 protein: CASSPPAGQGAISHEQYF. CDR3 in DNA: TGTGCCAGCTCACCACCGGCGGGTCAGGGGGCGATATCGCACGAGCAGTACTTC. The chain couples TRBV18 to TRBJ2-7; TRBD1 matches at 8 bases. Germline V gene sequence: CDR1 KGHSH, CDR2 LQKENI. Trimming took 0 bases from V and 5 from J; bases not matched to a gene: 15. CDR3 length: 18 residues. Combining the CDR3 with reference TRBV18 and TRBJ2-7 gives the whole variable domain NAGVMQNPRHLVRRRGQEARLRCSPMKGHSHVYWYRQLPEEGLKFMVYLQKENIIDESGMPKERFSAEFPKEGPSILRIQQVVRGDSAAYFCASSPPAGQGAISHEQYFGPGTRLTVT.